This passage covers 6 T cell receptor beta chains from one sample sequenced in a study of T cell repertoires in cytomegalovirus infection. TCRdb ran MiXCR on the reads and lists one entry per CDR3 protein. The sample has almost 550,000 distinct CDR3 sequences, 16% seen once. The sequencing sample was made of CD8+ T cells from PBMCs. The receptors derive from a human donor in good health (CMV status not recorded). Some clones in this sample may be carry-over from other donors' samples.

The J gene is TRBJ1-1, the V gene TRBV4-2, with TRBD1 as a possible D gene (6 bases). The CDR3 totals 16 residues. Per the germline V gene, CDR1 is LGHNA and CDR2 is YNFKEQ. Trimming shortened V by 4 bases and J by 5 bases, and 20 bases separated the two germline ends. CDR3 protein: CASSPYRDIWTTEAFF. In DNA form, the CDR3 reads TGTGCCAGCAGCCCCTACCGGGACATATGGACGACTGAAGCTTTCTTT.

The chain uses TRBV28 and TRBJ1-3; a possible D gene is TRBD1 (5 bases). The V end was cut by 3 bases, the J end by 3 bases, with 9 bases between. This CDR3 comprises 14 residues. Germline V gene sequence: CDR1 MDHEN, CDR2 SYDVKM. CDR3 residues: CASSLWDGGNTIYF. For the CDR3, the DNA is TGTGCCAGCAGTTTGTGGGACGGTGGAAACACCATATATTTT.

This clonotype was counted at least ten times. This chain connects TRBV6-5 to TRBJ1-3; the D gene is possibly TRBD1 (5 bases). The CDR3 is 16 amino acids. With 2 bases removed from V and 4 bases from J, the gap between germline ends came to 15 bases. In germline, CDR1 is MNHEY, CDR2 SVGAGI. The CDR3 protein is CASSYRTGAPGNTIYF. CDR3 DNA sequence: TGTGCCAGCAGTTACCGAACCGGGGCACCGGGAAACACCATATATTTT.

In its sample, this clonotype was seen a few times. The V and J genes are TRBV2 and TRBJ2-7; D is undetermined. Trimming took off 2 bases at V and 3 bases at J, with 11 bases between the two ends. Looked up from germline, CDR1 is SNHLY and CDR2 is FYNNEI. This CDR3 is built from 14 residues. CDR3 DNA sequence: TGTGCCAGCAGTGAAAACCCGTTTTACTACGAGCAGTACTTC. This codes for CASSENPFYYEQYF. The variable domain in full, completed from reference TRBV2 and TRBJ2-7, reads EPEVTQTPSHQVTQMGQEVILRCVPISNHLYFYWYRQILGQKVEFLVSFYNNEISEKSEIFDDQFSVERPDGSNFTLKIRSTKLEDSAMYFCASSENPFYYEQYFGPGTRLTVT.

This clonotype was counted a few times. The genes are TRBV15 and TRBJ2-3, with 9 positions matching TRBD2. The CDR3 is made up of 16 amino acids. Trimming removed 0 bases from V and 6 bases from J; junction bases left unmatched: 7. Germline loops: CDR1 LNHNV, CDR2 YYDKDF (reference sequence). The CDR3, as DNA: TGTGCCACCAGCAGAGATTCGCGGGGGGGCTGGGATACGCAGTATTTT. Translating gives CATSRDSRGGWDTQYF.

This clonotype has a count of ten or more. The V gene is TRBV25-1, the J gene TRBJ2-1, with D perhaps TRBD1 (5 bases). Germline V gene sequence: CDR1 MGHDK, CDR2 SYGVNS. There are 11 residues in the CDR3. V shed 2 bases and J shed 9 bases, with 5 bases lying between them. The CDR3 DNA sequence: TGTGCCAGCAGTGAAAGGGGTGAGCAGTTCTTC. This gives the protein CASSERGEQFF.